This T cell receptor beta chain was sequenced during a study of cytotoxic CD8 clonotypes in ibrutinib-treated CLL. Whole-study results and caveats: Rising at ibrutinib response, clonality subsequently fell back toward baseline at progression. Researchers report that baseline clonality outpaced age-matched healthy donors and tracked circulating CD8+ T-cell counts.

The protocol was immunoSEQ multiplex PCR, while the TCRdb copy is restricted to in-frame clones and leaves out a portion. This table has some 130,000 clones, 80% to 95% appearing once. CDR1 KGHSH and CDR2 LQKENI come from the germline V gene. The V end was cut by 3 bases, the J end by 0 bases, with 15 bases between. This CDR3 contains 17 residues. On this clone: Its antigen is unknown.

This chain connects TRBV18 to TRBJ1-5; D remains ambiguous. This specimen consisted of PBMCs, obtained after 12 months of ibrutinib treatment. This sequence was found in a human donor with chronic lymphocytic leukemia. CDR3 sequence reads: CASSPSGRTHSNQPQHF. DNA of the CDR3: TGTGCCAGCTCACCCTCCGGACGGACCCATAGCAATCAGCCCCAGCATTTT.